This T cell receptor (beta chain) was identified during a study of neurological immune-mediated disorders. CDR1 and CDR2 (germline): MRHNA, SNTAGT. This CDR3 contains 14 residues. Ten or more counts support this clonotype. The antigen remains undetermined. Its ends do not fully match the called genes, so a read error is possible. 5'RACE generated cDNA with 10-nucleotide random UMIs. TCRdb re-called the 5' RACE reads through MiXCR, storing one row per CDR3 protein. The repertoire holds 70,000 to 95,000 distinct CDR3 sequences, 17% seen once, with 15% in the top ten. General study results and limits: Private repertoires in all groups were suggested by the finding that expanded clones across subjects shared no CDR3 amino acid sequences. The most TCR clonal expansion was seen in HTLV-1-associated myelopathy, and the least was seen in multiple sclerosis, which fell below healthy controls.

Sequencing input: PBMCs. This chain joins TRBV6-4 and TRBJ2-3, with D maybe TRBD2 (7 bases). The TCR originated in a woman in her thirties or forties in good health. DNA for the CDR3: TGTGCCAGCCGTGACGGGGGGCTGGGTGATACGCAGTATTTT. Translation gives CASRDGGLGDTQYF.